These 5 T cell receptor beta chains were all obtained from the same sample, sequenced in a study of vaccination and CD4 T cells after COVID-19. Indicated treatment: roughly ten-day PBMC culture with coronavirus spike peptide pools or control peptides (ViraFEST assay). Cultured CD4+ T cell DNA underwent sequencing with the Oncomine TCR Beta short-read assay. TCRdb reprocessed the PCR reads via MiXCR and lists one record per CDR3 protein. The table has under 13,000 distinct CDR3 sequences, roughly 25% seen once. Which antigens these TCRs recognize remains unknown. Sequenced material: CD4+ T cells from blood, cultured in vitro, taken after SARS-CoV-2 vaccination. The source is a human donor who had recovered from COVID-19.

This clonotype was recorded a few times. The CDR3 reads CASSPRQVETQYF. The DNA of the CDR3 is TGTGCCAGCTCTCCAAGACAGGTAGAGACCCAGTACTTC. The chain couples TRBV18 to TRBJ2-5, with D perhaps matching TRBD1 (6 bases). The CDR3 length is 13 residues. Trimming took off 6 bases at V and 4 bases at J, with 12 bases between the two ends. CDR1 KGHSH and CDR2 LQKENI come from the germline V gene.

The CDR3 region has the DNA TGTGCCAGCAGTTACTCGAGGACTAGCGGCTACGAGCAGTACTTC. Protein sequence: CASSYSRTSGYEQYF. The chain is built from TRBV6-2 or TRBV6-3 and TRBJ2-7; TRBD2 agrees at 10 bases. V was pared by 0 bases and J by 3 bases, with 2 bases of the junction left unmatched. Per germline, CDR1 MNHEY and CDR2 SVGEGT. This CDR3 contains 15 residues.

In this sample, this clonotype turned up a few times. The chain carries TRBV10-3 and TRBJ1-1, with 7 positions matching TRBD1. The CDR3 extends over 17 amino acids. Looked up from germline, CDR1 is ENHRY and CDR2 is SYGVKD. After removal of 4 bases from V and 4 bases from J, the junction contained 15 bases not matched to a gene. The CDR3 nucleotides read TGTGCCATCAGTGGCAACCCCAGGGGGATGGGATTCACTGAAGCTTTCTTT. Protein: CAISGNPRGMGFTEAFF.

This clonotype was observed a handful of times. This chain joins TRBV7-2 and TRBJ2-6, with D tentatively TRBD1 (7 bases). The CDR3 spans 17 residues. CDR1 and CDR2 (germline): SGHTA, FQGNSA. The V end lost 5 bases, the J end lost 2 bases, and 16 bases lay between the germline ends. The CDR3 sequence: CASSARGDSTGANVLTF. Written as DNA, the CDR3 is TGTGCCAGCAGCGCTAGGGGGGACAGTACTGGGGCCAACGTCCTGACTTTC.

This clonotype has a single count. The J gene is TRBJ2-7, the V gene TRBV11-1, with a weak D call TRBD1 (5 bases). Germline V CDR1 and CDR2: SGHAT, FQDESV (reference sequence). Between the trimmed V and J ends, which lost 8 bases and 6 bases, there was a span of 17 bases. The CDR3 spans 13 residues. The CDR3 reads CASGKGHPIEQYF. The CDR3 bases are TGTGCCAGCGGGAAGGGGCACCCGATCGAGCAGTACTTC.